The 5 T cell receptor beta chains presented below share a single source sample, sequenced in a study of T cells after yellow fever vaccination (dated by TCRdb to between 2017 and 2020). The treatment or condition label here, explained by the study, means: live attenuated yellow fever vaccine strain. Libraries were constructed by 5' RACE. Sequenced using an Illumina HiSeq 2500. TCRdb reworked the public reads: Q25 trimming with fastp, MiXCR clone assembly, productive beta chains retained. Identical CDR3 protein sequences are pooled into one entry, listed with their most common genes and DNA. In all, the sample holds 170,000 or so distinct CDR3 sequences, and 5.5% to 8% of those were seen once. The leading ten clones occupy 2.5% to 3.5% of the sample. The source was CD4+ T cells sorted from PBMCs, collected on the day of the first yellow fever vaccination. These TCRs come from a man aged 18-30 years who received the YFV17D yellow fever vaccine.

This clonotype was recorded at least ten times. V gene TRBV5-1 combines with J gene TRBJ2-4, with 7 bases fitting TRBD1. This CDR3 comprises 17 residues. Germline CDR1 is SGHRS and CDR2 is YFSETQ. The J segment lost 0 bases and the V segment lost 6 bases, leaving 12 bases of the junction unmatched. The CDR3 loop reads CASTPTTGNLAKNIQYF. In DNA form, the CDR3 reads TGCGCCAGCACCCCAACGACAGGGAATCTAGCCAAAAACATTCAGTACTTC.

This clonotype was counted once. A much larger clonotype is one base distant, so this may be a read error. The V and J genes are TRBV6-1 and TRBJ2-3; D tentatively reads TRBD1 or TRBD2 (5 bases each). The germline gives CDR1 MNHNS, CDR2 SASEGT. The V and J ends lost 5 bases and 7 bases respectively, with 19 bases between them. This CDR3 is built from 15 residues. For the CDR3, the DNA is TGTGCCAGCAGTCTCCTTGGGGGAGAGACATATACGCAGTATTTT. Amino acids: CASSLLGGETYTQYF.

This clonotype was counted only a few times. The J gene is TRBJ1-6, the V gene TRBV7-2; possible D gene TRBD1, 5 bases. Germline V lookup: CDR1 SGHTA, CDR2 FQGNSA. The CDR3 consists of 14 residues. Trimming removed 5 bases from V and 5 bases from J, with 10 bases in between. This CDR3 is CASSPQGDNSPLHF. In nucleotides, the CDR3 is TGTGCCAGCAGCCCGCAGGGAGATAATTCACCCCTCCACTTT.

This clonotype was picked up many times. The chain uses TRBV5-1 and TRBJ1-1; D is unresolved. The length of the CDR3 is 14 residues. Germline assignment: CDR1 SGHRS and CDR2 YFSETQ. V was cut by 1 base and J by 1 base, with 8 bases left in between. The DNA of the CDR3 is TGCGCCAGCAGCTTGAACGGTGCGAACACTGAAGCTTTCTTT. Its translation: CASSLNGANTEAFF.

The J gene is TRBJ1-3, the V gene TRBV6-1, with D uncertain. The CDR3 spans 14 residues. The germline gives CDR1 MNHNS, CDR2 SASEGT. V was clipped by 3 bases and J by 5 bases, with 11 bases between them. CDR3 amino acids: CASSERVLRNTIYF. DNA of the CDR3: TGTGCCAGCAGTGAGAGGGTCTTAAGAAACACCATATATTTT.